Below, 14 T cell receptor beta chains from the same sample are listed, as sequenced in a study of T cells in tumors after PD-1 blockade. TCRdb keeps only in-frame clones here, not all; method: immunoSEQ multiplex PCR. The sample has over 8,000 clones, about 67% seen once. The sample consisted of tumor tissue, taken after anti-PD-1 treatment. The receptor set was obtained from a human donor with basal cell carcinoma.

CDR3 sequence reads: CATSDGDGAYYGYTF. CDR3 DNA sequence: TGTGCCACCAGTGATGGGGACGGGGCTTACTATGGCTACACCTTC. The V gene is TRBV24-1, the J gene TRBJ1-2; a possible D gene is TRBD1 (5 bases). This CDR3 comprises 15 residues. Trimming cost V 3 bases and J 3 bases, with 13 bases left between them. The germline V gene encodes CDR1 KGHDR and CDR2 SFDVKD.

The rearrangement links TRBV9 to TRBJ2-2; TRBD1 aligns across 9 bases. The CDR3 runs 15 residues. V dropped 0 bases and J dropped 3; count of bases not matched to a gene: 0. The germline V gene encodes CDR1 SGDLS and CDR2 YYNGEE. The DNA of the CDR3 is TGTGCCAGCAGCGTAGGACAGGGGGACACCGGGGAGCTGTTTTTT. Encoded protein: CASSVGQGDTGELFF.

The rearrangement links TRBV7-3 to TRBJ1-1, with D maybe TRBD1 (5 bases). This CDR3 is built from 18 residues. V lost 5 bases and J lost 0, with 22 bases in between. Germline V gene data show CDR1 as SGHTA and CDR2 as FQGTGA. The CDR3 DNA reads TGTGCCAGCAGCACCTACCTTATGACAGATAGCATGAACACTGAAGCTTTCTTT. Its protein product is CASSTYLMTDSMNTEAFF.

This clone appeared once. The chain couples TRBV9 to TRBJ1-3; D is possibly TRBD1 (5 bases). V lost 3 bases and J 9 bases, leaving 10 bases between the germline ends. Germline V gene sequence: CDR1 SGDLS, CDR2 YYNGEE. This CDR3 contains 12 residues. The CDR3 reads CASSADQGTIYF. DNA for the CDR3: TGTGCCAGCAGCGCCGATCAGGGCACCATATATTTT.

By proportion, this clone is medium-sized. The J gene is TRBJ2-3, the V gene TRBV14; 9 nucleotides agree with TRBD2. V shed 3 bases, J shed 4 bases, and the junction held 11 bases outside the gene matches. The CDR3 consists of 17 residues. Germline V gene lookup returns CDR1 SGHDN and CDR2 FVKESK. DNA for the CDR3: TGTGCCAGCAGCCATTTGTCGCCTAGCGGGACCCCAGATACGCAGTATTTT. It codes for CASSHLSPSGTPDTQYF.

V gene TRBV28 combines with J gene TRBJ2-2, with D maybe TRBD1 (5 bases). Trimming stripped 9 bases from V and 5 bases from J, with 19 bases between. Germline V gives CDR1 MDHEN, CDR2 SYDVKM. The CDR3 sequence is 15 residues long. In nucleotides, the CDR3 is TGTGCCAGTCTTGGGGCGGCAGGGCAGACCGGGGAGCTGTTTTTT. It yields the protein CASLGAAGQTGELFF.

The gene calls are TRBV28 and TRBJ2-3; no clear D gene. V was shortened by 6 bases and J by 2 bases, with 3 bases between the two germline ends. The germline V gene has CDR1 MDHEN and CDR2 SYDVKM. CDR3 length: 11 amino acids. CDR3 DNA: TGTGCCAGCAGCACCACAGATACGCAGTATTTT. Residues: CASSTTDTQYF.

The chain joins TRBV6-7 to TRBJ2-3; 13 bases are a match to TRBD2. TRBV6-7 is identified as an open reading frame with a role that is uncertain. V shed 2 bases, J shed 1 base, and the junction held 3 bases outside the gene matches. The CDR3 length is 17 residues. Here the CDR3 reads CASSYKTSGRCTDTQYF. CDR3 DNA: TGTGCCAGCAGTTACAAGACTAGCGGGAGGTGCACAGATACGCAGTATTTT.

The chain recombines TRBV7-2 with TRBJ2-2; possible D gene TRBD1, 6 bases. Germline CDR1 SGHTA, CDR2 FQGNSA. This CDR3 contains 15 residues. The germline V and J ends were trimmed by 4 bases and 0 bases, with 9 bases remaining between them. CDR3 nucleotide sequence: TGTGCCAGCAGCTCCACAGGGACGAACACCGGGGAGCTGTTTTTT. Amino acids: CASSSTGTNTGELFF.

The chain recombines TRBV2 with TRBJ2-7; possible D gene TRBD2, 6 bases. This CDR3 has 13 residues. The germline V gene encodes CDR1 SNHLY and CDR2 FYNNEI. Trimming left V 4 bases short and J 2 bases short, with 9 bases between. CDR3 DNA: TGTGCCAGCAGTGGACTAGGCCCCTACGAGCAGTACTTC. As protein: CASSGLGPYEQYF.

This chain joins TRBV5-1 and TRBJ2-1; TRBD2 matches at 7 bases. Germline V gene sequence: CDR1 SGHRS, CDR2 YFSETQ. This CDR3 is built from 13 residues. After removal of 1 base from V and 13 bases from J, the junction contained 8 bases not matched to a gene. The CDR3 protein is CASSLISGREQFF. The CDR3, as DNA: TGCGCCAGCAGCTTGATTTCGGGGAGGGAACAGTTCTTC.

The V and J genes are TRBV7-2 and TRBJ1-1; D gene unclear. CDR3 length: 16 amino acids. Germline V gene lookup returns CDR1 SGHTA and CDR2 FQGNSA. V was pared by 7 bases and J by 1 base, with 19 bases between. The CDR3 loop reads CASTPNFSRRNTEAFF. In DNA, the CDR3 is TGTGCCAGCACCCCGAATTTCAGCCGGCGGAACACTGAAGCTTTCTTT.

This chain joins TRBV29-1 and TRBJ2-2; possible D gene TRBD1, 5 bases. CDR3 length: 13 residues. Germline lookup yields CDR1 SQVTM and CDR2 ANQGSEA. Trimming cost V 7 bases and J 3 bases, with 12 bases left between them. The CDR3 protein is CSAKTTDTGELFF. DNA of the CDR3: TGCAGCGCCAAAACGACAGACACCGGGGAGCTGTTTTTT.

The rearrangement links TRBV6-5 to TRBJ1-5; 8 positions match TRBD1. The V gene end was trimmed by 7 bases and the J gene end by 4 bases; junction bases not matched to a gene: 6. Looked up from germline, CDR1 is MNHEY and CDR2 is SVGAGI. The CDR3 has 14 amino acids. The CDR3 reads CASTSGTGNQPQHF. Here the CDR3 DNA reads TGTGCCAGCACCTCCGGGACAGGTAATCAGCCCCAGCATTTT.